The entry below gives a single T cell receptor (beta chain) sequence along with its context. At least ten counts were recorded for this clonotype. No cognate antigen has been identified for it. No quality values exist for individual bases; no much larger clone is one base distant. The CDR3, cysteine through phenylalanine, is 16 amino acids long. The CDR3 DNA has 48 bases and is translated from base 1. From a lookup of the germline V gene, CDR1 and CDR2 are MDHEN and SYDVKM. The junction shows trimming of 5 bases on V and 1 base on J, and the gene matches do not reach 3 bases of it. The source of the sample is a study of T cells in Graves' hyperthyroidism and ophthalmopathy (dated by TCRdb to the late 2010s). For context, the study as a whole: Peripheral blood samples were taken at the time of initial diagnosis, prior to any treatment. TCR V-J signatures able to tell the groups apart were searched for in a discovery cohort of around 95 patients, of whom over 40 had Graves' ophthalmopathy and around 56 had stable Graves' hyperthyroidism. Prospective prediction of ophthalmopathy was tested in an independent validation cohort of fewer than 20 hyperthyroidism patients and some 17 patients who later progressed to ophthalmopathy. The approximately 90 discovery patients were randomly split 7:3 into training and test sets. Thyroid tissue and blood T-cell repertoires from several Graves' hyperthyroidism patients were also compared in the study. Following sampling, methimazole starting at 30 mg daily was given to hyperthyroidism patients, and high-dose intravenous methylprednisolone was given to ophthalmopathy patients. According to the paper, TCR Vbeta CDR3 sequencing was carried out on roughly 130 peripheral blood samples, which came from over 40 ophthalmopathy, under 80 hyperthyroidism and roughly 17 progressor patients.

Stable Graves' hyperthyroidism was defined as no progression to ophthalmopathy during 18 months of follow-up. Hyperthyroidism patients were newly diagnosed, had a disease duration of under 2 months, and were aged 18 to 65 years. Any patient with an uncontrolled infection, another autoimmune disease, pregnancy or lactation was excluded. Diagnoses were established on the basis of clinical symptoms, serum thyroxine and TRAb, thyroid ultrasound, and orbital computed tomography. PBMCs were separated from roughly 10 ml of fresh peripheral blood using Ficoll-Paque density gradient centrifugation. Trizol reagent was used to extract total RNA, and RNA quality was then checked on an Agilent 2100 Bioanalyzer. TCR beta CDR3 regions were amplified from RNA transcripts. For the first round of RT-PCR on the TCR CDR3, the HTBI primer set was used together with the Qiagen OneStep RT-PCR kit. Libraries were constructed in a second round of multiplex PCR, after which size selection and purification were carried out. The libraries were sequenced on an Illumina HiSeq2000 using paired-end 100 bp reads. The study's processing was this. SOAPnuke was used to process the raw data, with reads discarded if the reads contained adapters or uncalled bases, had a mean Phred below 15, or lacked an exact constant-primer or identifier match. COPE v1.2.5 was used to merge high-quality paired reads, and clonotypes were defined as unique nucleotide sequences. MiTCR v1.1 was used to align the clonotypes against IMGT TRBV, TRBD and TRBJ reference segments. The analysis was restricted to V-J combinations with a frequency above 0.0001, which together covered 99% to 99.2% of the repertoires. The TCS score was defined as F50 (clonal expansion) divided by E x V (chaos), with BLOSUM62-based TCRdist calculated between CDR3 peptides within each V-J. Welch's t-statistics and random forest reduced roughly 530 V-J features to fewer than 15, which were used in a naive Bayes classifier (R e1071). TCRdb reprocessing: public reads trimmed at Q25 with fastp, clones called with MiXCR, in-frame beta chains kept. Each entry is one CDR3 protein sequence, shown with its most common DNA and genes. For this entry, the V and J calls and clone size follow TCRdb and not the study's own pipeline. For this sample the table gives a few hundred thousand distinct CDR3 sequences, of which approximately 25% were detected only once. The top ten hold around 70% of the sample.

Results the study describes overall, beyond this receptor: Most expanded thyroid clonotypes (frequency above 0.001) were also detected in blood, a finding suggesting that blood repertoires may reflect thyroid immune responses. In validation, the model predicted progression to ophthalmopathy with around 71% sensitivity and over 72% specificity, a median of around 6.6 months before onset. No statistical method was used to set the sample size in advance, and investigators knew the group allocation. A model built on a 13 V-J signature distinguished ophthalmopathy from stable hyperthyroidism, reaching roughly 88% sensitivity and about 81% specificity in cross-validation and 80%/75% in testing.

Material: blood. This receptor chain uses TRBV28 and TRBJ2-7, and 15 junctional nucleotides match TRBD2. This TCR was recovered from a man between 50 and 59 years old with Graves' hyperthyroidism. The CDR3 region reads CASSTGLAGGSYEQYF. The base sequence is TGTGCCAGCAGTACCGGACTAGCGGGAGGGTCCTACGAGCAGTACTTC.